The next 29 T cell receptor beta chains were all read from a single sample in a study of T cell repertoires in cytomegalovirus infection. What these receptors recognize is not known. TCRdb re-called the reads through MiXCR, storing one row per CDR3 protein. The table has about 900,000 distinct CDR3 sequences, around 31% seen once. The specimen comprised cultured CD8+ T cells from PBMCs, sampled from culture after CMV antigen stimulation. The receptors here all came from a human donor in good health (CMV status not recorded). Some clones in this sample may be carry-over from other donors' samples.

This clonotype showed up just a few times. A read error may be the cause here, since a much bigger clone is one base away. This chain connects TRBV7-3 to TRBJ1-1; D ambiguous. Trimming pared 2 bases from V and 5 bases from J, leaving 9 bases between. CDR1 is SGHTA and CDR2 is FQGTGA in the germline V gene. This CDR3 has 13 amino acids. For the CDR3, the DNA is TGTGCCAGCAGCTTAGACGGGTGGACTGAAGCTTTCTTT. This translates into CASSLDGWTEAFF.

This chain's CDR3 is CASSGDRGLEKLFF. CDR3 coding DNA: TGTGCCAGCAGTGGGGACAGGGGGCTTGAAAAACTGTTTTTT. The chain is built from TRBV6-6 and TRBJ1-4; 12 nucleotides agree with TRBD1. The germline gives CDR1 MNHNY, CDR2 SVGAGI (reference sequence). This CDR3 is 14 amino acids long. J was trimmed by 7 bases and V by 5 bases; bases with no gene match: 2.

The sample holds a few counts of this clonotype. The V gene is TRBV7-9, the J gene TRBJ2-3, with D hard to call. V lost 5 bases to trimming and J lost 4 bases, with 13 bases between them. CDR1 and CDR2 (germline): SEHNR, FQNEAQ (reference sequence). The CDR3 has 14 residues. CDR3 residues: CASSPGQTADTQYF. The CDR3 DNA reads as TGTGCCAGCAGCCCAGGTCAAACGGCAGATACGCAGTATTTT.

This clonotype has just a few counts. A read error is possible here, since a much larger clone lies one base away. V gene TRBV7-6 combines with J gene TRBJ1-1, with 9 bases aligning to TRBD1. Germline-derived CDR1 and CDR2 are SGHVS and FNYEAQ. The J segment lost 3 bases and the V segment lost 5 bases, leaving 1 base of the junction unmatched. This CDR3 has 13 amino acids. The CDR3 bases are TGTGCCAGCAGCGGACAGGGGCACACTGAAGCTTTCTTT. Translation gives CASSGQGHTEAFF.

This clonotype was seen a handful of times. The chain joins TRBV7-6 to TRBJ2-1; possibly TRBD1 for D (6 bases). V lost 6 bases and J 7 bases, leaving 22 bases between the germline ends. Germline-derived CDR1 and CDR2 are SGHVS and FNYEAQ. This CDR3 has 16 residues. In nucleotides, the CDR3 is TGTGCCAGCAGTCCCCCGTGGACAGAAGTGAAGAATGAGCAGTTCTTC. As protein: CASSPPWTEVKNEQFF.

This clonotype was observed a few times. This chain connects TRBV6-6 to TRBJ1-1; D gene ambiguous. CDR1 is MNHNY, CDR2 SVGAGI, per germline (reference sequence). The CDR3 sequence is 12 residues long. The germline V and J ends were trimmed by 2 bases and 13 bases, with 14 bases remaining between them. CDR3 DNA: TGTGCCAGCAGTTACGGGAACCTTGGGGATTTCTTT. Amino acid sequence: CASSYGNLGDFF.

On this clonotype: The junction does not match germline at one end; this may be a read error. The chain has TRBV6-5 and TRBJ2-3, with 9 bases lining up with TRBD1. Per the germline V gene, CDR1 is MNHEY and CDR2 is SVGAGI. This CDR3 is built from 19 residues. The CDR3 here is CANSYSNPTGTGLTDTQYF. The CDR3 DNA follows: TGTGCCAACAGTTACTCGAACCCCACCGGGACAGGGCTCACAGATACGCAGTATTTT.

The chain couples TRBV29-1 to TRBJ1-2, with unresolved D. Per the germline V gene, CDR1 is SQVTM and CDR2 is ANQGSEA. The ends were cut back, 4 bases at V and 0 bases at J, with 9 bases in the middle. The CDR3 covers 13 residues. The CDR3 loop is CSVVDAPNYGYTF. DNA of the CDR3: TGCAGCGTTGTGGACGCTCCTAACTATGGCTACACCTTC. Together with reference TRBV29-1 and TRBJ1-2, the CDR3 gives the full variable domain: SAVISQKPSRDICQRGTSLTIQCQVDSQVTMMFWYRQQPGQSLTLIATANQGSEATYESGFVIDKFPISRPNLTFSTLTVSNMSPEDSSIYLCSVVDAPNYGYTFGSGTRLTVV.

This clonotype came up a few times. V and J are TRBV12-3 or TRBV12-4 and TRBJ2-2; D may be TRBD1 (6 bases). Trimming left V 3 bases short and J 4 bases short, with 15 bases between. CDR3 length equals 16 residues. The CDR3 is CASSFGDQGPTGELFF. As DNA, the CDR3 is TGTGCCAGCAGTTTTGGGGACCAGGGGCCCACCGGGGAGCTGTTTTTT.

This clonotype has only a few counts. CDR3 region: CASSFGSLSYEQYF. The CDR3 DNA reads TGTGCCAGCAGCTTCGGCAGTCTCTCCTACGAGCAGTACTTC. This chain joins TRBV5-5 and TRBJ2-7; the D is unclear. Germline V lookup: CDR1 SGHKS, CDR2 YYEKEE (reference sequence). The CDR3 contains 14 residues. The V gene lost 2 bases and the J gene lost 0 bases, with 9 bases spanning the gap.

This chain joins TRBV19 and TRBJ1-5; 7 bases match TRBD1. The trim removed 2 bases at V and 3 bases at J, leaving 7 bases unmatched. Per germline, CDR1 LNHDA and CDR2 SQIVND (reference sequence). CDR3 length equals 16 residues. The CDR3 nucleotides are TGTGCCAGTAGTATAATGGGGACAGTGACCAATCAGCCCCAGCATTTT. This sequence encodes CASSIMGTVTNQPQHF.

This clonotype has at least ten counts. J is TRBJ2-7 and V is TRBV6-1; 11 bases align to TRBD2. CDR3 size: 15 residues. Germline V CDR1 and CDR2: MNHNS, SASEGT. The junction had 7 bases not matched to a gene; V was cut back by 6 bases and J by 3 bases. The CDR3 bases are TGTGCCAGCAGCTCTACTCTAGCGGGGGGCTACGAGCAGTACTTC. Protein product: CASSSTLAGGYEQYF.

The chain recombines TRBV28 with TRBJ2-5, with D unresolved. This CDR3 has 13 residues. V dropped 3 bases and J dropped 5 bases, with 10 bases sitting between them. Germline CDR1 and CDR2: MDHEN and SYDVKM. The CDR3 DNA reads TGTGCCAGCAGTTTCGGGCCAGCGGAGACCCAGTACTTC. Protein product: CASSFGPAETQYF.

This clonotype showed up many times. This chain joins TRBV12-3 or TRBV12-4 and TRBJ2-2, with D hard to call. This CDR3 spans 13 amino acids. V was cut by 2 bases and J by 7 bases, with 8 bases left in between. The CDR3 region is CASSLSYGGELFF. CDR3 DNA sequence: TGTGCCAGCAGTTTATCCTACGGCGGGGAGCTGTTTTTT.

The chain combines TRBV6-2 or TRBV6-3 with TRBJ2-1; D gene ambiguous. There are 14 residues in the CDR3. V lost 2 bases, J lost 8 bases, and 13 bases lay in between. Germline V gene lookup returns CDR1 MNHEY and CDR2 SVGEGT. The chain's CDR3 is CASSYAPGGYEQFF. CDR3 nucleotides: TGTGCCAGCAGTTACGCTCCGGGCGGCTATGAGCAGTTCTTC.

The chain has TRBV20-1 and TRBJ2-3; 8 bases are a match to TRBD2. The CDR3 is 16 amino acids. Germline CDR1 reads DFQATT; CDR2 reads SNEGSKA (reference sequence). The trim removed 0 bases at V and 2 bases at J, leaving 7 bases unmatched. CDR3 sequence: CSARDRIGGVTDTQYF. For the CDR3, the DNA is TGCAGTGCTAGAGATCGTATCGGGGGGGTCACAGATACGCAGTATTTT.

This clonotype was observed a handful of times. The V call is TRBV24-1, the J call TRBJ2-1, with 8 bases fitting TRBD1. The V gene end was trimmed by 1 base and the J gene end by 3 bases; junction bases not matched to a gene: 4. The CDR3 runs to 16 residues. CDR1 is KGHDR and CDR2 is SFDVKD in the germline V gene. The CDR3 spells CATSDFETGDYNEQFF. The CDR3 bases are TGTGCCACCAGTGATTTCGAGACAGGGGACTACAATGAGCAGTTCTTC.

A few counts support this clonotype. Possible read error: a much larger clone is one base away. The chain recombines TRBV9 with TRBJ1-1, with D hard to call. V was cut by 0 bases and J by 4 bases, with 1 base left in between. The length of the CDR3 is 11 residues. Germline V gene lookup returns CDR1 SGDLS and CDR2 YYNGEE. CDR3 loop: CASSVATEAFF. The CDR3 region has the DNA TGTGCCAGCAGCGTAGCCACTGAAGCTTTCTTT.

CDR3 in amino acids: CSVIDFLYEQYV. CDR3 nucleotides: TGCAGCGTTATAGACTTCCTCTACGAGCAGTACGTC. This rearrangement joins TRBV29-1 to TRBJ2-7; no clear D. CDR1 SQVTM and CDR2 ANQGSEA come from the germline V gene. The CDR3 is 12 residues long. V was pared by 5 bases and J by 3 bases, with 11 bases between.

The CDR3 sequence: CASSSRTRDGGTGELFF. DNA of the CDR3: TGTGCCAGCAGCTCCCGAACCCGGGACGGCGGGACCGGGGAGCTGTTTTTT. V and J are TRBV11-2 and TRBJ2-2; possibly TRBD1 or TRBD2 for D (5 bases each). Germline assignment: CDR1 SGHAT and CDR2 FQNNGV. The CDR3 runs to 17 residues. Deletions cut 4 bases from V and 5 bases from J, with 20 bases between.

This clonotype was observed a few times. The chain combines TRBV7-2 with TRBJ2-3; 9 positions match TRBD2. V dropped 6 bases and J dropped 1; count of bases not matched to a gene: 5. The CDR3 is made up of 15 amino acids. Germline assignment: CDR1 SGHTA and CDR2 FQGNSA. This CDR3 reads CASRRASGGTDTQYF. The CDR3 DNA reads as TGTGCCAGCAGACGGGCTAGCGGGGGCACAGATACGCAGTATTTT.

This clonotype was detected a few times. The chain links TRBV6-1 to TRBJ1-2, with D perhaps matching TRBD1 (6 bases). CDR3 length: 17 residues. Trimming removed 6 bases from V and 3 bases from J, with 23 bases in between. CDR1 MNHNS and CDR2 SASEGT come from the germline V gene. This CDR3 reads CASRDRDTVRGYYGYTF. CDR3 bases: TGTGCCAGCAGGGATAGGGACACGGTTCGAGGTTACTATGGCTACACCTTC.

Turning to this clonotype: A read error may be the cause here, since a much bigger clone is one base away. This sequence joins TRBV6-1 and TRBJ1-5, with no clear D. V was cut by 10 bases and J by 3 bases, with 13 bases left in between. The CDR3 extends over 13 amino acids. Germline V CDR1 and CDR2: MNHNS, SASEGT. The CDR3 coding sequence is TGTGCCATTCTTCAGTGGGTCAATCAGCCCCAGCATTTT. It encodes CAILQWVNQPQHF.

CDR3 DNA sequence: TGTGCCAGCAGTTTATCAGCGGGGGTGGACACTGAAGCTTTCTTT. It yields the protein CASSLSAGVDTEAFF. V and J are TRBV27 and TRBJ1-1; tentatively, D is TRBD1 (5 bases). Per the germline V gene, CDR1 is MNHEY and CDR2 is SMNVEV (reference sequence). The CDR3 loop spans 15 amino acids. Trimming removed 0 bases at V and 3 bases at J, with 11 bases between.

There are many counts of this clonotype. The genes are TRBV28 and TRBJ1-2, with TRBD1 matching 11 bases. Germline assignment: CDR1 MDHEN and CDR2 SYDVKM. V was clipped by 2 bases and J by 4 bases; unmatched bases: 15. This CDR3 has 19 residues. The CDR3 reads CASSLTSRTGTGGTYGYTF. CDR3 DNA sequence: TGTGCCAGCAGTTTAACGAGTCGGACCGGGACAGGGGGTACCTATGGCTACACCTTC.

This clonotype appeared once. A much more abundant neighbour one base away suggests this may be a read error. This rearrangement joins TRBV12-5 to TRBJ2-2, with D tentatively TRBD1 or TRBD2 (5 bases each). The CDR3 contains 16 residues. CDR1 is LGHNT and CDR2 is FRNRAP in the germline V gene. V lost 3 bases, J lost 6 bases, and 17 bases lay in between. CDR3 nucleotides: TGTGCTAGTGGTTTTGGGACCAATTATACTCCCGGGGAGCTGTTTTTT. This translates into CASGFGTNYTPGELFF.

The chain joins TRBV27 to TRBJ2-3; 9 bases are a match to TRBD1. Germline assignment: CDR1 MNHEY and CDR2 SMNVEV (reference sequence). V lost 2 bases, J lost 0 bases, and 6 bases stayed unmatched. This CDR3 comprises 17 residues. This CDR3 reads CASSLPGTGTSTDTQYF. CDR3 in DNA: TGTGCCAGCAGTTTACCTGGGACAGGGACTAGCACAGATACGCAGTATTTT.

The J gene is TRBJ1-1, the V gene TRBV27, with TRBD1 matching over 8 bases. V was pared by 5 bases and J by 4 bases, with 6 bases of the junction left unmatched. CDR1 is MNHEY and CDR2 is SMNVEV in the germline V gene (reference sequence). The CDR3 sequence is 14 residues long. The CDR3 nucleotides are TGTGCCAGCAGTCGGCCAGGGGGCCTCACTGAAGCTTTCTTT. Protein sequence: CASSRPGGLTEAFF.

The rearrangement links TRBV27 to TRBJ2-1, with TRBD2 as a possible D gene (5 bases). Germline-derived CDR1 and CDR2 are MNHEY and SMNVEV (reference sequence). The length of the CDR3 is 13 residues. V was cut by 2 bases and J by 10 bases, with 12 bases left in between. The CDR3 DNA follows: TGTGCCAGCAGTTTAAGTGGGAGTAAGGAGCAGTTCTTC. This codes for CASSLSGSKEQFF.